A selection of T cell receptor beta chains follows, all from one sample in a study of CD8+CD57+ T cells in acquired aplastic anemia. TCRdb re-derived calls from the reads in MiXCR, one entry per CDR3 protein. This table holds some 120,000 distinct CDR3 sequences, more than 40% found once. Sequences were obtained from sorted CD4+, CD8+, or CD8+CD57+ T cells (not recorded which) from PBMCs. The receptors originated from a human donor in good health, serving as a control. Each CDR3 is given with its conserved first and last residue. A D gene is named only where the DNA matches it firmly. The size field is filled for only some rows; it gives once, few, many or a size class.

>many|TRBJ1-5|-|TRBV4-3
CASSQGVEGQPQHF
TGCGCCAGCAGCCAAGGGGTGGAGGGGCAGCCCCAGCATTTT
>once|TRBJ2-2|TRBD2|TRBV25-1
CASRASGGLAGELFF
TGTGCCAGCAGAGCCTCGGGAGGGCTTGCCGGGGAGCTGTTTTTT
>-|TRBJ1-5|-|TRBV2
CASSAGEEQPQHF
TGTGCCAGCAGTGCAGGGGAGGAGCAGCCCCAGCATTTT
>few|TRBJ2-5|-|TRBV12-3/TRBV12-4
CASSPPGGRGEETQYF
TGTGCCAGCAGTCCCCCGGGGGGCAGGGGGGAAGAGACCCAGTACTTC
>many|TRBJ2-1|TRBD2|TRBV20-1
CSASLAGGRGEQFF
TGCAGTGCTAGTTTGGCGGGGGGGCGGGGTGAGCAGTTCTTC
>-|TRBJ1-1|-|TRBV2
CASSEGRGNTEAFF
TGTGCCAGCAGTGAAGGCAGGGGGAACACTGAAGCTTTCTTT
>many|TRBJ2-1|-|TRBV20-1
CSAPTPRNEQFF
TGCAGTGCGCCGACCCCCCGCAATGAGCAGTTCTTC
>-|TRBJ1-1|-|TRBV7-8
CATTGRYNEAFF
TGTGCCACCACAGGGCGGTATAATGAAGCTTTCTTT
>-|TRBJ2-2|-|TRBV19
CASSPQGVNTGELFF
TGTGCCAGTAGTCCACAGGGAGTGAACACCGGGGAGCTGTTTTTT
>-|TRBJ2-5|-|TRBV12-3/TRBV12-4
CASSLSGGLKTQYF
TGTGCCAGCAGTTTATCAGGGGGACTTAAGACCCAGTACTTC
>few|TRBJ2-5|TRBD2|TRBV5-3
CASSSGLAGGRSYGQYF
TGTGCCAGTAGTTCGGGACTAGCGGGGGGACGATCCTACGGGCAGTACTTC
>-|TRBJ1-2|-|TRBV7-2
CASSLRPEPLYGYTF
TGTGCCAGCAGCTTGAGACCTGAGCCTCTCTATGGCTACACCTTC
>many|TRBJ1-6|-|TRBV30
CAWSIDSDFNSPLHF
TGTGCCTGGAGCATCGACAGCGATTTTAATTCACCCCTCCACTTT
>many|TRBJ2-5|-|TRBV20-1
CSASLQTQYF
TGCAGTGCTAGTTTACAGACCCAGTACTTC
>-|TRBJ2-5|TRBD1|TRBV7-6
CASRRQGETQYF
TGTGCCAGCAGAAGACAGGGGGAGACCCAGTACTTC
>medium-sized|TRBJ2-7|-|TRBV15
CATSRDRINNEQYF
TGTGCCACCAGCCGAGACAGGATAAACAACGAGCAGTACTTC
>many|TRBJ1-1|-|TRBV19
CASSKGGRVGGTEAFF
TGTGCCAGTAGTAAGGGGGGCAGGGTAGGTGGGACTGAAGCTTTCTTT
>many|TRBJ2-1|-|TRBV12-5
CASGLGTLNEQFF
TGTGCTAGTGGTTTGGGCACTCTCAATGAGCAGTTCTTC
>many|TRBJ2-2|-|TRBV7-3
CASKGGTMNTGELFF
TGTGCCAGCAAAGGAGGCACTATGAACACCGGGGAGCTGTTTTTT
>-|TRBJ2-7|TRBD2|TRBV12-3/TRBV12-4
CASSRERGPYEQYF
TGTGCCAGCAGTCGTGAGCGGGGCCCATACGAGCAGTACTTC
>many|TRBJ1-2|TRBD1|TRBV4-1
CASSQDRDRGRTYGYTF
TGCGCCAGCAGCCAAGATAGAGACAGGGGGCGCACCTATGGCTACACCTTC
>few|TRBJ1-5|-|TRBV7-2
CASSSTLNQPQHF
TGTGCCAGCAGCTCGACCCTAAATCAGCCCCAGCATTTT
>many|TRBJ2-1|TRBD1|TRBV7-7
CASSLDRGTYNEQFF
TGTGCCAGCAGCTTAGACAGGGGGACCTACAATGAGCAGTTCTTC
>-|TRBJ2-7|TRBD1|TRBV25-1
CATSGLRDRDYEQYF
TGTGCCACCAGTGGCTTGAGGGACAGGGACTACGAGCAGTACTTC
>many|TRBJ2-7|TRBD1|TRBV4-1
CASSQGATGQGASGGYEQYF
TGCGCCAGCAGCCAAGGGGCGACGGGACAGGGGGCTTCGGGGGGCTACGAGCAGTACTTC
>-|TRBJ2-2|-|TRBV15
CATSRESETGELFF
TGTGCCACCAGCAGAGAAAGCGAGACCGGGGAGCTGTTTTTT